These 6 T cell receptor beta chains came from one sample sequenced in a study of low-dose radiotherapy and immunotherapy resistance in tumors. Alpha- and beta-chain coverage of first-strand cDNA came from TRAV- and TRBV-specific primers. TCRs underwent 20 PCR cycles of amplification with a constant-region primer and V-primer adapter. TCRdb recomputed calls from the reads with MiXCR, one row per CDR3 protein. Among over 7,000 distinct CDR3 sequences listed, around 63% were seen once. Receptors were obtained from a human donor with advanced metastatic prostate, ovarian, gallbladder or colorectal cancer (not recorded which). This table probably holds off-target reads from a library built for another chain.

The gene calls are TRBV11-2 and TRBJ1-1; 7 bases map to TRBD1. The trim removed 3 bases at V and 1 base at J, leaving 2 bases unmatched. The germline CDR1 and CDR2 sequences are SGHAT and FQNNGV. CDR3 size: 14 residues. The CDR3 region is CASSLWTGNTEAFF. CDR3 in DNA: TGTGCCAGCAGCTTGTGGACAGGGAACACTGAAGCTTTCTTT.

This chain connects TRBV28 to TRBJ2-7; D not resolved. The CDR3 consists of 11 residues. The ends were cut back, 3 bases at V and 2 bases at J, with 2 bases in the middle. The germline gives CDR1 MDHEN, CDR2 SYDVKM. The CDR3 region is CASSFAYEQYF. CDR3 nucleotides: TGTGCCAGCAGTTTCGCCTACGAGCAGTACTTC.

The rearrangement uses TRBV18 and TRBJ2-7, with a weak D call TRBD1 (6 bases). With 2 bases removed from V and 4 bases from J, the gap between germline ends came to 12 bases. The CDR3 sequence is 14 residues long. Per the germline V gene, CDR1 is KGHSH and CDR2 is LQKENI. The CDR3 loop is CASSPTTGFYEQYF. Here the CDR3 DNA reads TGTGCCAGCTCACCAACCACAGGGTTTTACGAGCAGTACTTC. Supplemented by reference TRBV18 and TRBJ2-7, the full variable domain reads NAGVMQNPRHLVRRRGQEARLRCSPMKGHSHVYWYRQLPEEGLKFMVYLQKENIIDESGMPKERFSAEFPKEGPSILRIQQVVRGDSAAYFCASSPTTGFYEQYFGPGTRLTVT.

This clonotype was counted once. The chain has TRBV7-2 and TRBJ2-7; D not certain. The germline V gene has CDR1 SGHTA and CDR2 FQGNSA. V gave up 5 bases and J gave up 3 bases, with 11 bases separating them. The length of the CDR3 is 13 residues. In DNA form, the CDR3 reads TGTGCCAGCAGCATCCGGACGGGCTACGAGCAGTACTTC. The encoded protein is CASSIRTGYEQYF.

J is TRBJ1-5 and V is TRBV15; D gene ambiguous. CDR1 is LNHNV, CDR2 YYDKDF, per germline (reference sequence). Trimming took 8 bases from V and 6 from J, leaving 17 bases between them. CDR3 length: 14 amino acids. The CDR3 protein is CATSLGRVGQPQHF. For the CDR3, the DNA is TGTGCCACCTCTTTAGGGAGGGTTGGTCAGCCCCAGCATTTT.

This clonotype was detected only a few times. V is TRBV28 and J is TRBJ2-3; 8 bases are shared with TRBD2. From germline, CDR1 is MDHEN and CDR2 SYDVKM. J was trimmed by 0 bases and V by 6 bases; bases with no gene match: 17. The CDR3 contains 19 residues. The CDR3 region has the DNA TGTGCCAGCAGCCCCCCCGGGACTAGATTCCTAACTAGCACAGATACGCAGTATTTT. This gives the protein CASSPPGTRFLTSTDTQYF.